The source of this T cell receptor (beta chain) is a study of blood T cell dynamics during melanoma immunotherapy. Background on the study: Patients with metastatic melanoma got pembrolizumab or nivolumab-ipilimumab as first-line care. Study results and caveats: Unlike progressors, later disease-control patients had W3 repertoires gaining clonality or diversity.

This CDR3 spans 15 amino acids. Germline V gene lookup returns CDR1 MNHEY and CDR2 SVGAGI. The V and J ends lost 0 bases and 1 base respectively, with 7 bases between them. Time point denoted: pre-treatment baseline. Disease control meant complete response, partial response or stable disease at 12 weeks. This clone was seen only once. The target antigen is unknown. TCRdb keeps only in-frame clones here, not all; method: immunoSEQ multiplex PCR. The sample carries some 15,000 clones, roughly 92% recorded once. This rearrangement joins TRBV6-5 to TRBJ1-5, with D uncertain. The sample was blood, taken from a patient treated with checkpoint blockade. The TCR was taken from a human donor with melanoma. The CDR3 sequence is CASSYSRTSNQPQHF. In DNA, the CDR3 is TGTGCCAGCAGTTACTCGCGGACCAGCAATCAGCCCCAGCATTTT.